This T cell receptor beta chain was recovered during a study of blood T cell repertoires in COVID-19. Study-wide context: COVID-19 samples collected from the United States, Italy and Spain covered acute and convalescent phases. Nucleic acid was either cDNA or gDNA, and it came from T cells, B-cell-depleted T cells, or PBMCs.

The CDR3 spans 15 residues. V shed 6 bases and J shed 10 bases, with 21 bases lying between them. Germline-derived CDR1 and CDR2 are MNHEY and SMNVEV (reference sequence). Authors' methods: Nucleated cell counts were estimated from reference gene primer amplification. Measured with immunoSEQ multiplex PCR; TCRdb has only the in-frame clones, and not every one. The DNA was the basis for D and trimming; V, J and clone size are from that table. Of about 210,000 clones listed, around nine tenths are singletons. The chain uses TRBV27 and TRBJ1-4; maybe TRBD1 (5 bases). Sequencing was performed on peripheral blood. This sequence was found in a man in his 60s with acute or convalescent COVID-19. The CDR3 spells CASRPAGRNGGKLFF. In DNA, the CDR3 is TGTGCCAGCAGGCCGGCGGGGCGCAACGGTGGAAAACTGTTTTTT.